Sequencing of this TCR beta chain was carried out in a study of shared clonotypes between healthy human individuals. The CDR3 has 14 amino acids. Germline CDR1 is SGHTA and CDR2 is FQGNSA. V was trimmed by 7 bases and J by 5 bases, leaving 15 bases between them. Profiled with immunoSEQ multiplex PCR; TCRdb holds only in-frame clones, not every one. The sample includes approximately 2.5 million clones, more than 85% of them seen just once. The clonotype was recovered from a man between 18 and 35 years old in good health. Some clones in this sample may be carry-over from other donors' samples. The sequencing sample was made of naive CD4+ T cells from PBMCs. Subset indicated: CD45RA+ positively selected. The chain joins TRBV7-2 to TRBJ2-1, with D maybe TRBD1 (6 bases). CDR3 sequence reads: CASTAAGVNNEQFF. In DNA form, the CDR3 reads TGTGCCAGCACCGCGGCAGGGGTGAACAATGAGCAGTTCTTC.